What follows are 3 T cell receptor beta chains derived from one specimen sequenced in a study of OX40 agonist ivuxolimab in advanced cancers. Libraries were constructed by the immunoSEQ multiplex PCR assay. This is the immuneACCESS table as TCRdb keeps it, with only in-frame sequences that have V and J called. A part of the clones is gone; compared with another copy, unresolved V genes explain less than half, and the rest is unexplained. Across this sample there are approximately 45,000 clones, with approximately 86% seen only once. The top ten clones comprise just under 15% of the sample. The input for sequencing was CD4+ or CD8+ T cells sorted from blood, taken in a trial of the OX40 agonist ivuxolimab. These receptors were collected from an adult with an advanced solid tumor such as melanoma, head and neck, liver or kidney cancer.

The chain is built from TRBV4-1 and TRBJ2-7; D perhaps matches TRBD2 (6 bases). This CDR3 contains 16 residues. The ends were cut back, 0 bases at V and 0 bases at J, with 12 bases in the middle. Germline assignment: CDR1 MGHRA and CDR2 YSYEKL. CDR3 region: CASSQEGGLLSYEQYV. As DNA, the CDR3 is TGCGCCAGCAGCCAAGAGGGAGGACTTCTCTCCTACGAGCAGTACGTC.

CDR3: CASSEARGRDTQYF. The CDR3 nucleotides read TGTGCCAGCAGTGAAGCGCGGGGCCGAGATACGCAGTATTTT. The rearrangement links TRBV6-1 to TRBJ2-3; a possible D gene is TRBD2 (6 bases). This CDR3 has 14 residues. Trimming removed 0 bases at V and 5 bases at J, with 9 bases between. Germline CDR1 is MNHNS and CDR2 is SASEGT.

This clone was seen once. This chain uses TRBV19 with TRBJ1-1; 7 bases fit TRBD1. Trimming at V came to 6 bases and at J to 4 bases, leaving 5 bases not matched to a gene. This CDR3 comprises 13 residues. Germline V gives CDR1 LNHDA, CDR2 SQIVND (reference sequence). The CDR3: CASRSTGRTEAFF. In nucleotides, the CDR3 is TGTGCCAGTAGATCGACAGGGCGCACTGAAGCTTTCTTT. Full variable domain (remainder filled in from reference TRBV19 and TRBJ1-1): DGGITQSPKYLFRKEGQNVTLSCEQNLNHDAMYWYRQDPGQGLRLIYYSQIVNDFQKGDIAEGYSVSREKKESFPLTVTSAQKNPTAFYLCASRSTGRTEAFFGQGTRLTVV.